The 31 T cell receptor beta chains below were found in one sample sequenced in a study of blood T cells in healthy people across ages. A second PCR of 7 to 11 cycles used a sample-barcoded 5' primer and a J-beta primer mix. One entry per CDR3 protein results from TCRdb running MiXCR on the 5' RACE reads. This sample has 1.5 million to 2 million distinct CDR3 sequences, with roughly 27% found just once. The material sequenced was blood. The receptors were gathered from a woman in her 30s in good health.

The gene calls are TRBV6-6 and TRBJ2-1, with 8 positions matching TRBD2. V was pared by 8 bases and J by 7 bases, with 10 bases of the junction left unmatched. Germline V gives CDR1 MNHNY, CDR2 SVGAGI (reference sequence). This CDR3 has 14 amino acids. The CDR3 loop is CASERDGRANEQFF. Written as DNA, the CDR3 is TGTGCCAGCGAGCGGGACGGGAGGGCAAATGAGCAGTTCTTC.

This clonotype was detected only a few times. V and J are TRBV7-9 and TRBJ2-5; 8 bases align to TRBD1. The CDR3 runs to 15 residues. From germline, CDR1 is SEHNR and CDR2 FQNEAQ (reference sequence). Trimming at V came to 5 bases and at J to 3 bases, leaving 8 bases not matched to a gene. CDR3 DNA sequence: TGTGCCAGCAGCAGAACCAGACAGGGGAAAGAGACCCAGTACTTC. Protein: CASSRTRQGKETQYF.

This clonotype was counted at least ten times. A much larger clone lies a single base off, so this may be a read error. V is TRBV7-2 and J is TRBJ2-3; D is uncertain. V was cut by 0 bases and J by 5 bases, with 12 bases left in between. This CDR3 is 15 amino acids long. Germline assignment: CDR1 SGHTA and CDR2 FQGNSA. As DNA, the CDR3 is TGTGCCAGCAGCTTAGCCATGTCACGCGGAGATACGCAGTATTTT. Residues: CASSLAMSRGDTQYF.

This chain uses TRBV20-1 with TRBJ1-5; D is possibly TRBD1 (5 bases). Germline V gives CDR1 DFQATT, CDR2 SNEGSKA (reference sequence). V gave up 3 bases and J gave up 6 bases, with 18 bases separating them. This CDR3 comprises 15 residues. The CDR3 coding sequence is TGCAGTGCTAGGGCCTCGGGTCATGGGGGTCAGCCCCAGCATTTT. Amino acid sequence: CSARASGHGGQPQHF.

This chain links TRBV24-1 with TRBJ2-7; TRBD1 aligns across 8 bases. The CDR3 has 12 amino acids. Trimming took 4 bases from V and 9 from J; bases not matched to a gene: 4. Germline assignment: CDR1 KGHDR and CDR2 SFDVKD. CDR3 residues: CATSEMTGVQYF. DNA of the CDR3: TGTGCCACCAGTGAGATGACAGGGGTGCAGTACTTC.

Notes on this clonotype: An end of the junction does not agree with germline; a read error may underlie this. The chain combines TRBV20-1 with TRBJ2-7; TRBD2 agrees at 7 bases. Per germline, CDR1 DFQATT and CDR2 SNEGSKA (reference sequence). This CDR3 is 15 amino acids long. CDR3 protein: CSARESLAASYEQYF. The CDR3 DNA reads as TGTAGTGCTAGAGAGAGTCTAGCGGCCTCCTACGAGCAGTACTTC.

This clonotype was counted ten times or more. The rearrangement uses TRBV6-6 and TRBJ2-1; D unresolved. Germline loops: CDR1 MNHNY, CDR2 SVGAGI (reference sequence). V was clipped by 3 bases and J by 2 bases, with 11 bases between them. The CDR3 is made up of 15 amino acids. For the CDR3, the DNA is TGTGCCAGCAGTTATGGCGCTCCCACCTACAATGAGCAGTTCTTC. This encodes CASSYGAPTYNEQFF.

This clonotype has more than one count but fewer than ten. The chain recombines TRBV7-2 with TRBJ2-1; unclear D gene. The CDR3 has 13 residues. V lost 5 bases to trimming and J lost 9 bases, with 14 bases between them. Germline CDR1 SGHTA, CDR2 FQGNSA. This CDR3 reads CASSGVGDGEQFF. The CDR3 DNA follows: TGTGCCAGCAGCGGGGTAGGTGATGGTGAGCAGTTCTTC.

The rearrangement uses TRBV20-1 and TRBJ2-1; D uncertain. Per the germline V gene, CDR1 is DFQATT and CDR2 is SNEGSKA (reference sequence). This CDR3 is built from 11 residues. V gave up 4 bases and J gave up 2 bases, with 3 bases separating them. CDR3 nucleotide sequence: TGCAGTGCTAATGCCTACAATGAGCAGTTCTTC. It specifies CSANAYNEQFF.

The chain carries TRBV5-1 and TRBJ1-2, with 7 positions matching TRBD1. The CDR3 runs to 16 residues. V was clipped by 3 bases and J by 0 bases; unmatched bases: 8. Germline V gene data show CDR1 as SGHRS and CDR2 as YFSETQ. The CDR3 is CASSSRDSYSNYGYTF. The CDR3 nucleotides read TGCGCCAGCAGCTCCCGGGACAGCTATTCTAACTATGGCTACACCTTC.

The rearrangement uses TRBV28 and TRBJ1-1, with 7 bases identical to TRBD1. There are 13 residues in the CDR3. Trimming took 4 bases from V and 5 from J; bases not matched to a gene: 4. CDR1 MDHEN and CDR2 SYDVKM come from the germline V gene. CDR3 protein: CASSSPRGTEAFF. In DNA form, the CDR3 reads TGTGCCAGCAGTTCTCCCAGGGGGACTGAAGCTTTCTTT.

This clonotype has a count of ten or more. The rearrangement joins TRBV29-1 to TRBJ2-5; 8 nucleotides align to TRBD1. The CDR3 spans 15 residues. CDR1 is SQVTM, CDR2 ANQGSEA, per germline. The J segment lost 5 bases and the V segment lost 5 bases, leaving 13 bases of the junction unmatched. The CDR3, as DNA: TGCAGCGTTACCCTAGGGACAGGTTTTGAGGAGACCCAGTACTTC. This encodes CSVTLGTGFEETQYF.

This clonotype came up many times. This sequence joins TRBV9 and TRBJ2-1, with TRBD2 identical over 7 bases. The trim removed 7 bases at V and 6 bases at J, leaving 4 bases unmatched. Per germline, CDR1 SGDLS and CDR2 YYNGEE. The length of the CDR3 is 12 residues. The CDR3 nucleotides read TGTGCCAGCCCCAGCGGGGCCAATGAGCAGTTCTTC. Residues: CASPSGANEQFF.

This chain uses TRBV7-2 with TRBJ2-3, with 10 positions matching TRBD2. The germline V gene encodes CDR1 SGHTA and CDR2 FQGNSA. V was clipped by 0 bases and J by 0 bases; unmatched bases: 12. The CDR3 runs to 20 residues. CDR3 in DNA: TGTGCCAGCAGCTTAGCGCTCGTTATACTAGCGGGATCTAGCACAGATACGCAGTATTTT. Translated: CASSLALVILAGSSTDTQYF.

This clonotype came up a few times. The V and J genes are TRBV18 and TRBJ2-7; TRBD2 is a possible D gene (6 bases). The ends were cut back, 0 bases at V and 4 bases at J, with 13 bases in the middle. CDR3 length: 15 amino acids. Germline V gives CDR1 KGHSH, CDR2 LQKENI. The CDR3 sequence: CASSPPSAGRYEQYF. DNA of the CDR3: TGTGCCAGCTCACCACCGAGCGCAGGGAGGTACGAGCAGTACTTC.

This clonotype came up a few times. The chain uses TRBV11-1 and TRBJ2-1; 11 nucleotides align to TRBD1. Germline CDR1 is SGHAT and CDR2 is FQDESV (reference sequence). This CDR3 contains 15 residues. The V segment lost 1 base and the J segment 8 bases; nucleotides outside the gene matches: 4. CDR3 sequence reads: CASSLDGQGAYEQFF. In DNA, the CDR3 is TGTGCCAGCAGCTTAGATGGACAGGGGGCCTATGAGCAGTTCTTC. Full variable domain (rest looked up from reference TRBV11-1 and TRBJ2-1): EAEVAQSPRYKITEKSQAVAFWCDPISGHATLYWYRQILGQGPELLVQFQDESVVDDSQLPKDRFSAERLKGVDSTLKIQPAELGDSAMYLCASSLDGQGAYEQFFGPGTRLTVL.

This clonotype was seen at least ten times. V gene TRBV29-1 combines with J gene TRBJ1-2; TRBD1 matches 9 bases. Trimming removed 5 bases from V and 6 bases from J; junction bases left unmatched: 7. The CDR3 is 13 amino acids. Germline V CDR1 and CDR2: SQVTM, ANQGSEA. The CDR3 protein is CSVLSDRGDGYTF. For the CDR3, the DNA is TGCAGCGTTTTGTCTGACAGGGGGGATGGCTACACCTTC.

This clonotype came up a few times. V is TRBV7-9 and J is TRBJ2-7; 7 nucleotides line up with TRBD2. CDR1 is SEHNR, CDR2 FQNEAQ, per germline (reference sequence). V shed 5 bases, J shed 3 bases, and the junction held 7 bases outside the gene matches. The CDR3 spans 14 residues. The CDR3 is CASSPDSGYYEQYF. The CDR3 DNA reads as TGTGCCAGCAGCCCCGATAGCGGGTACTACGAGCAGTACTTC.

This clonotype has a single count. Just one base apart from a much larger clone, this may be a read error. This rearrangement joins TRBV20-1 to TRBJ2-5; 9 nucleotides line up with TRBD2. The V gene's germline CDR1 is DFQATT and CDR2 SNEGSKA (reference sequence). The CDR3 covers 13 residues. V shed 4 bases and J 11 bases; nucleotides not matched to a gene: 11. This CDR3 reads CSATSGADNEQYF. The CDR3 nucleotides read TGCAGTGCTACTAGCGGGGCAGACAATGAGCAGTACTTC.

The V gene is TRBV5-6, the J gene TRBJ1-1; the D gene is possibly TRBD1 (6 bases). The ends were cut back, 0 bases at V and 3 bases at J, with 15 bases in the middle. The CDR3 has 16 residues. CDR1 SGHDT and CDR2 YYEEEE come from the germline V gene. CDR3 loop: CASSLARGRGDTEAFF. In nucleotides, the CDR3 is TGTGCCAGCAGCTTGGCCCGGGGCAGGGGAGACACTGAAGCTTTCTTT.

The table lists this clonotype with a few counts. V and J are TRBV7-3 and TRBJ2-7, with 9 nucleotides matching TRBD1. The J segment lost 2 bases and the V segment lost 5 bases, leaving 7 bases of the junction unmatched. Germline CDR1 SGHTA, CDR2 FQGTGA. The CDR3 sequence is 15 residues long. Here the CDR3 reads CASSPGGQGTYEQYF. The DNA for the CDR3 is TGTGCCAGCAGCCCAGGGGGACAGGGTACCTACGAGCAGTACTTC.

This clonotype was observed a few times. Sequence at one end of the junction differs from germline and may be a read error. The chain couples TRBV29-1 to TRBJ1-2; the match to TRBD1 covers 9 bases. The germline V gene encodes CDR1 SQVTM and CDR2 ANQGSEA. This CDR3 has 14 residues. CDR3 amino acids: CGVETQGAKDGYTF. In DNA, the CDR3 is TGCGGCGTTGAGACACAGGGGGCGAAGGATGGCTACACCTTC. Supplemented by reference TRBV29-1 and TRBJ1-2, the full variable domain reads SAVISQKPSRDICQRGTSLTIQCQVDSQVTMMFWYRQQPGQSLTLIATANQGSEATYESGFVIDKFPISRPNLTFSTLTVSNMSPEDSSIYLCGVETQGAKDGYTFGSGTRLTVV.

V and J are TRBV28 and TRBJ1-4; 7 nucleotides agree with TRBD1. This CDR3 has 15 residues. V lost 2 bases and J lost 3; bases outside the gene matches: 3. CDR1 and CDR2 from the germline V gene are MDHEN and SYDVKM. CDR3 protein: CASSLPTGANEKLFF. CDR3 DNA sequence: TGTGCCAGCAGTTTACCCACAGGGGCTAATGAAAAACTGTTTTTT.

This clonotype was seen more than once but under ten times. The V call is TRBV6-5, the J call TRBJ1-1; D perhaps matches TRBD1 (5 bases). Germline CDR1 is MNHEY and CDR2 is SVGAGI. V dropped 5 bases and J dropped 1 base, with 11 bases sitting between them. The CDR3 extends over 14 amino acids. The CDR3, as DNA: TGTGCCAGCAGTACGGGGCCCTCGAACACTGAAGCTTTCTTT. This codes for CASSTGPSNTEAFF.

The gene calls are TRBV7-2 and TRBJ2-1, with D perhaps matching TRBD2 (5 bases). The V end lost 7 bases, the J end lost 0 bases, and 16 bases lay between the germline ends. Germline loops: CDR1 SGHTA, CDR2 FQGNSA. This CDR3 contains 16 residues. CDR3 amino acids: CASMPSSSRSYNEQFF. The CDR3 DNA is TGTGCCAGCATGCCCTCTAGCAGTCGCTCCTACAATGAGCAGTTCTTC.

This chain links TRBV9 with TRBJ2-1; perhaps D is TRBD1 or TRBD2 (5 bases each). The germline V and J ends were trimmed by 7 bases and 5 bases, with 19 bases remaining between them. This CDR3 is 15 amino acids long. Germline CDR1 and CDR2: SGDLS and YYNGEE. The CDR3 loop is CASAPGRERDNEQFF. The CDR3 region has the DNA TGTGCCAGCGCTCCGGGGCGTGAGAGAGACAATGAGCAGTTCTTC.

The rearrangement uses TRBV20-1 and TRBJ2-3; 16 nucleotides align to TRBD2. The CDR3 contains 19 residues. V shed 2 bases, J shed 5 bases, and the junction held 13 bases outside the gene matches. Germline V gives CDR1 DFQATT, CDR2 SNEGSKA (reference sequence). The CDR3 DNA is TGCAGTGCTAGACCGGCCGGGACTAGCGGGGGGGCTTCCGGAGATACGCAGTATTTT. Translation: CSARPAGTSGGASGDTQYF.

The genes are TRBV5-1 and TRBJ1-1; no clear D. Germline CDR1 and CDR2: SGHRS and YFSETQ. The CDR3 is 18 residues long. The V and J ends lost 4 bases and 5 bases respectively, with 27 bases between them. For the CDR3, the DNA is TGCGCCAGCAGCCTCACCAACCTGGGTAAGCGGGTAAGAACTGAAGCTTTCTTT. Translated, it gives CASSLTNLGKRVRTEAFF.

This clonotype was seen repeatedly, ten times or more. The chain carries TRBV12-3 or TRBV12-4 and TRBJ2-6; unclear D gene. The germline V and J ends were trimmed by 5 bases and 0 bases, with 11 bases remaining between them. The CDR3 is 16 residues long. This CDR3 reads CASSPHRISGANVLTF. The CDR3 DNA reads TGTGCCAGCAGTCCCCATCGCATCTCTGGGGCCAACGTCCTGACTTTC.

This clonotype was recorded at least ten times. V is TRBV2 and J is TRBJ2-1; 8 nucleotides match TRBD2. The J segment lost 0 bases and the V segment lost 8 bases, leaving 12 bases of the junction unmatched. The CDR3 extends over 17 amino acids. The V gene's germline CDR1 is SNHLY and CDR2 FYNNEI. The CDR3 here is CASRITGGQSSYNEQFF. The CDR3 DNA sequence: TGTGCCAGCCGGATCACGGGGGGGCAGAGCTCCTACAATGAGCAGTTCTTC.

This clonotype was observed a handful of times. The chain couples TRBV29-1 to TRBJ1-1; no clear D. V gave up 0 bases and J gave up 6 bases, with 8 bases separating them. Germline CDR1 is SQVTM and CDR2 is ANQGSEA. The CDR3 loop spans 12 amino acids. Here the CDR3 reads CSVEDRRAEAFF. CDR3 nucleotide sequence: TGCAGCGTTGAAGATCGGCGGGCTGAAGCTTTCTTT.